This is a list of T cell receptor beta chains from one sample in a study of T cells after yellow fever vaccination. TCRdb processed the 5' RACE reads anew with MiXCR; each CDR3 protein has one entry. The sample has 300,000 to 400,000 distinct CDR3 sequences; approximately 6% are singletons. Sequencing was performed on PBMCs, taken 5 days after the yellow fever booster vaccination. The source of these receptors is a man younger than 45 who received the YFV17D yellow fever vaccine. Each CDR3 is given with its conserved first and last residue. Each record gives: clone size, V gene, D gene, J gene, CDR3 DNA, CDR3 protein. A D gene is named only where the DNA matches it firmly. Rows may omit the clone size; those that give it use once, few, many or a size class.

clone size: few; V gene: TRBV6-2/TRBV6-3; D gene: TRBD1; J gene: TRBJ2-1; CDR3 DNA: TGTGCCAGCAGTTACTCGAGTAGTTGGACAGGGGAAAACTCCTACAATGAGCAGTTCTTC; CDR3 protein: CASSYSSSWTGENSYNEQFF
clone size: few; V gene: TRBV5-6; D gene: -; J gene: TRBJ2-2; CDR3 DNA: TGTGCCAGCAGCTTGAACACGGTGACCGGGGAGCTGTTTTTT; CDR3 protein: CASSLNTVTGELFF
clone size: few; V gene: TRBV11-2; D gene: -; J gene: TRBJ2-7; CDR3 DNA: TGTGCCAGCAGCCAACCAAGGGAAAAACAGGGACTATCCTACGAGCAGTACTTC; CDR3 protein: CASSQPREKQGLSYEQYF
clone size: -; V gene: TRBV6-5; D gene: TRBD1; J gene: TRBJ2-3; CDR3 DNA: TGTGCCAGCAGTTATGAGAGGGGGCGGTCAGATACGCAGTATTTT; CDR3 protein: CASSYERGRSDTQYF
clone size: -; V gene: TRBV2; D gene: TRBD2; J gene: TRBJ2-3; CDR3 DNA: TGTGCCAGCTGTTTAAGGGCGGGAGGGCCCCGTAGCACAGATACGCAGTATTTT; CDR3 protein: CASCLRAGGPRSTDTQYF
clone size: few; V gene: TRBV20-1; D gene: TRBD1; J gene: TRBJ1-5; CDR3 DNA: TGCAGTGCCGGGACAGTCAATCAGCCCCAGCATTTT; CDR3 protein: CSAGTVNQPQHF
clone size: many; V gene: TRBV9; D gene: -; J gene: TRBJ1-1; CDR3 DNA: TGTGCCAGCAGCGTTAACCTGGAGACTGAAGCTTTCTTT; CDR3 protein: CASSVNLETEAFF
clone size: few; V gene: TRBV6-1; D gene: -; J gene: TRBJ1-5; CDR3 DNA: TGTGCCAGCAGTGACCCCCGGGACATAAACAATCAGCCCCAGCATTTT; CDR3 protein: CASSDPRDINNQPQHF
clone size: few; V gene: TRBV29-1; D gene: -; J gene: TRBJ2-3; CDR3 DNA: TGCAGCGTGTCGGACTATCGGAATACGCAGTATTTT; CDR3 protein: CSVSDYRNTQYF
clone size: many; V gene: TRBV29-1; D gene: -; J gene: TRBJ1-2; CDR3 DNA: TGCAGCGTAGACCTTAACTATGGCTACACCTTC; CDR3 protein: CSVDLNYGYTF
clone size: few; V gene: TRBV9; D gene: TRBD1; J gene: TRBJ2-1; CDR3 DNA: TGTGCCAGCAGCCCCACCGGGACAGGGGACAATGAGCAGTTCTTC; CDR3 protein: CASSPTGTGDNEQFF
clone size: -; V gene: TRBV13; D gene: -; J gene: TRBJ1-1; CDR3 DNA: TGTGCCAGCAGCTTAGAGGGGGTTGAAGGCACTGAAGCTTTCTTT; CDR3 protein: CASSLEGVEGTEAFF
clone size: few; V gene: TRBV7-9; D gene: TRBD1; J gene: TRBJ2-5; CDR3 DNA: TGTGCCAGCAGCTCTCCCTGGACAGGAGGAGAGACCCAGTACTTC; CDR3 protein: CASSSPWTGGETQYF
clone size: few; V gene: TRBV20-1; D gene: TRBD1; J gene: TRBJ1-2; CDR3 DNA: TGCAGTGCACAGGACAGGGCCAAAGCGGGGCCCTATGGCTACACCTTC; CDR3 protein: CSAQDRAKAGPYGYTF
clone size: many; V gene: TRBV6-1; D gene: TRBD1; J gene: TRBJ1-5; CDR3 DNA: TGTGCCAGCACTAGAATGGGACAGAACTACAATCAGCCCCAGCATTTT; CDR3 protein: CASTRMGQNYNQPQHF
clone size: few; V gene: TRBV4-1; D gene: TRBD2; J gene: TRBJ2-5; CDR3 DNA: TGCGCCAGCAGCCCAGGGACTAGCGGGACGGAGACCCAGTACTTC; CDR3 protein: CASSPGTSGTETQYF
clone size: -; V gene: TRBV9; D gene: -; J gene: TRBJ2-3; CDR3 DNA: TGTGCCAGCAGCGTCAGCGGACCCACAGATACGCAGTATTTT; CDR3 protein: CASSVSGPTDTQYF
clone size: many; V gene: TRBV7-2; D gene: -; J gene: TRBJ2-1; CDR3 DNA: TGTGCCAGCAGCTTAGAGCGGATCTCCTACAATGAGCAGTTCTTC; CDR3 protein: CASSLERISYNEQFF
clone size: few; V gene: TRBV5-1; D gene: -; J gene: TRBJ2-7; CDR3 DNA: TGCGCCAGCAGCTTGGGGCAACAAGGCGAGCAGTACTTC; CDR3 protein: CASSLGQQGEQYF
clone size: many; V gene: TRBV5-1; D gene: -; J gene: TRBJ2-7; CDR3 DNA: TGCGCCAGCAGCTTGGGACAGGTTCCCTACGAGCAGTACTTC; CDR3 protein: CASSLGQVPYEQYF
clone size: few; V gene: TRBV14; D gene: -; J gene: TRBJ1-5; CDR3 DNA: TGTGCCAGCAGCCAATCCCGGGGTCAGCCCCAGCATTTT; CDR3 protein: CASSQSRGQPQHF
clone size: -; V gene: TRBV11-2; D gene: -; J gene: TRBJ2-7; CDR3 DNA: TGTGCCAGCAGCTTTTTCGGTCTCGAGCAGTACTTC; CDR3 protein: CASSFFGLEQYF
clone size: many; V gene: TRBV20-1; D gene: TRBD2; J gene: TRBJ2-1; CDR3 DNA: TGCAGTGCTACTGGGACTAGCGTCCATGAGCAGTTCTTC; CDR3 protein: CSATGTSVHEQFF
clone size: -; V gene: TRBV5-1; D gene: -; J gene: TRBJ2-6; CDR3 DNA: TGCGCCAGCAGGGTCGATCCTTCTGGGGCCAACGTCCTGACTTTC; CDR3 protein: CASRVDPSGANVLTF
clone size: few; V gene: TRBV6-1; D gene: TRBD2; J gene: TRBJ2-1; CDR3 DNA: TGTGCCAGCAGCAAGGGACTAGCGGGAGTTTACGGGCAATACAATGAGCAGTTCTTC; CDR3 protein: CASSKGLAGVYGQYNEQFF
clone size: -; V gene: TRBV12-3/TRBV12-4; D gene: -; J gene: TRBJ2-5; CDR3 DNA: TGTGCCAGCAGTTTAGGGCTAGTGTCGACCCAGTACTTC; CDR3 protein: CASSLGLVSTQYF
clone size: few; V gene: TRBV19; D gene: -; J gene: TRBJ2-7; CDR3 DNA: TGTGCCAGTAGTACCGGGCAGGGTCTCGCCTACGAGCAGTACTTC; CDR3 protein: CASSTGQGLAYEQYF
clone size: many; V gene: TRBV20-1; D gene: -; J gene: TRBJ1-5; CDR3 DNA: TGCAGTGCTAGACCCCGGGGGAGACAGCCCCAGCATTTT; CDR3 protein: CSARPRGRQPQHF
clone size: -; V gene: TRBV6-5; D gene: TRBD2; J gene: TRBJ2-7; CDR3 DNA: TGTGCCAGCAGTTACACCATAGCGGGGCCGGCCGTTGCCGAGCAGTACTTC; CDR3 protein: CASSYTIAGPAVAEQYF
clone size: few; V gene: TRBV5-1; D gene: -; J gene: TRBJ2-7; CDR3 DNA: TGCGCCAGCAGCTGGGCCGGAGCGGAGCCCTACGAGCAGTACTTC; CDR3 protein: CASSWAGAEPYEQYF
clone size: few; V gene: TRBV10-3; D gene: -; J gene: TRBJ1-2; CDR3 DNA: TGTGCCTCGGCCCAGGCCTCTAACTATGGCTACACCTTC; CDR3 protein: CASAQASNYGYTF
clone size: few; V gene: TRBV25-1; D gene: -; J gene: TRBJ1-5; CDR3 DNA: TGTGCCAGCAGTGAACCGTCTAGCAATCAGCCCCAGCATTTT; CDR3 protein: CASSEPSSNQPQHF
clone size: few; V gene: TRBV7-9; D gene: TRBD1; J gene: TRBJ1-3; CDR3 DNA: TGTGCCAGCAGCTTAGGACAGGGATTAACTGGAAACACCATATATTTT; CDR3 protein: CASSLGQGLTGNTIYF
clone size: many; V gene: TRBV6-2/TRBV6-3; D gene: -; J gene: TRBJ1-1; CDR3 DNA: TGTGCCAGCAGGGACCCGGAAGGGCTCCCGGTAGGAGCTTTCTTT; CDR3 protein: CASRDPEGLPVGAFF
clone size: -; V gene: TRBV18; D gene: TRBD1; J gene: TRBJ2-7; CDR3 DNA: TGTGCCAGCTCACCCACCGGGACAGGGTGGGCCTACGAGCAGTACTTC; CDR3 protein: CASSPTGTGWAYEQYF
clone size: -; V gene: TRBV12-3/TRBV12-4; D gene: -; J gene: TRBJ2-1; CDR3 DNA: TGTGCCAGCAACCAGCTCTCCCACCGGGGTGAGCAGTTCTTC; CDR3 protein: CASNQLSHRGEQFF
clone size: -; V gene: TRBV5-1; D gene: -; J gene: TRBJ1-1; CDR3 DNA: TGCGCCAGCAGCAAGACAGCGGGGAACACTGAAGCTTTCTTT; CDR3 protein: CASSKTAGNTEAFF
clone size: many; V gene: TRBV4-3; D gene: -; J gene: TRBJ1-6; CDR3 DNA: TGCGCCAGCAGCCAAGATCAGCGTTCACCCCTCCACTTT; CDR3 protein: CASSQDQRSPLHF
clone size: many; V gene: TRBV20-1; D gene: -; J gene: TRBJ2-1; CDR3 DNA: TGCAGTGCTAGGAGGGGTTTCGGCCAGTTCTTC; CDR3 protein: CSARRGFGQFF
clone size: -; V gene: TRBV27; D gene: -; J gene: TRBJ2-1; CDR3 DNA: TGTGCCAGCAGACAGCGGGCGAATGAGCAGTTCTTC; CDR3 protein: CASRQRANEQFF
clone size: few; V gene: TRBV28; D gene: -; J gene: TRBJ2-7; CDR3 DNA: TGTGCCAGCACCTTACAACAGGGTGAGCAGTACTTC; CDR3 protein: CASTLQQGEQYF
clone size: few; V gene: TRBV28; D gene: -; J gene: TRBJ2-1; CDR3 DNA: TGTGCCAGCAGTTTAAACGGTGCCGGGGTATCCTACAATGAGCAGTTCTTC; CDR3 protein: CASSLNGAGVSYNEQFF
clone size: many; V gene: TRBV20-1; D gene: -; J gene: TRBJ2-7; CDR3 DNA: TGCAGTTCCACTCCCGGGCTACCTGGCTACGAGCAGTACTTC; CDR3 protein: CSSTPGLPGYEQYF
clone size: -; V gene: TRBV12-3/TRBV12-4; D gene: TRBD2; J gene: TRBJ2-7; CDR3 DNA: TGTGCCAGCACCCTAGTAGCGGGAGGAATCCACGAGCAGTACTTC; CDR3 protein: CASTLVAGGIHEQYF